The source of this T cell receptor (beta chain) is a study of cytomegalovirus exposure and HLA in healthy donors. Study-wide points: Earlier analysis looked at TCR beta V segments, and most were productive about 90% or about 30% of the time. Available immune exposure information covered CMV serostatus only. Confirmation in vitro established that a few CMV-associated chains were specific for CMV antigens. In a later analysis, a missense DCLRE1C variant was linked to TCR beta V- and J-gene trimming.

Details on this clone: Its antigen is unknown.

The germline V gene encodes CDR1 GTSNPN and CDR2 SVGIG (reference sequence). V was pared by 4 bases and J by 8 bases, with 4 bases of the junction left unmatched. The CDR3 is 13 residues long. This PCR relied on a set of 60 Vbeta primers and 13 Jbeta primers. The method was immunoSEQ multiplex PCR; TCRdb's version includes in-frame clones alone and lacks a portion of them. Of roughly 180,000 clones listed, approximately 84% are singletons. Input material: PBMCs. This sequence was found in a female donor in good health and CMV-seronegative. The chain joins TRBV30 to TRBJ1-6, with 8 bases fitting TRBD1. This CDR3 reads CAWNLQGDSPLHF. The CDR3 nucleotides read TGTGCCTGGAACCTACAGGGGGATTCACCCCTCCACTTT.